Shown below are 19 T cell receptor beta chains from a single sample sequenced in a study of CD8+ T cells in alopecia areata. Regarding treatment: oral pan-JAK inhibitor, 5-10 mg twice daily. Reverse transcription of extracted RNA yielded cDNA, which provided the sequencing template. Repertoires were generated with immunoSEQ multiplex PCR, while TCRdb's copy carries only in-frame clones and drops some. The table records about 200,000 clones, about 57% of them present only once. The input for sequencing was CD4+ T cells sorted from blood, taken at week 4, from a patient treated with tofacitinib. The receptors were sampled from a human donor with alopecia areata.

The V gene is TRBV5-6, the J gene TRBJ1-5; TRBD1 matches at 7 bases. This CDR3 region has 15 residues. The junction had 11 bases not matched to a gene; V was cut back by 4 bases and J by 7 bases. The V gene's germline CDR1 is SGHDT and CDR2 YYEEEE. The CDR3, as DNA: TGTGCCAGCAGCGTGACAGGGCAAAACGGGCAGCCCCAGCATTTT. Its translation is CASSVTGQNGQPQHF. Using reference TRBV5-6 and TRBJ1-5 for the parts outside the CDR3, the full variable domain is DAGVTQSPTHLIKTRGQQVTLRCSPKSGHDTVSWYQQALGQGPQFIFQYYEEEERQRGNFPDRFSGHQFPNYSSELNVNALLLGDSALYLCASSVTGQNGQPQHFGDGTRLSIL.

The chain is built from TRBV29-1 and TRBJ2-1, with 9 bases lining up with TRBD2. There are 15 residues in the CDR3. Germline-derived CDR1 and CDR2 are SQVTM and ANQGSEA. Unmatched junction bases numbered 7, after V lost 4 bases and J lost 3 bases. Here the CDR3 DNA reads TGCAGCGTTGTGCTAGCGGGGCAAATCTACAATGAGCAGTTCTTC. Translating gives CSVVLAGQIYNEQFF.

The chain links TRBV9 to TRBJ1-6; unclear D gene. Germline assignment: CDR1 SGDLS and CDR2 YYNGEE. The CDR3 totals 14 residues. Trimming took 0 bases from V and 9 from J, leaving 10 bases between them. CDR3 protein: CASSVGFGISPLHF. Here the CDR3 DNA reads TGTGCCAGCAGCGTAGGATTCGGGATTTCACCCCTCCACTTT.

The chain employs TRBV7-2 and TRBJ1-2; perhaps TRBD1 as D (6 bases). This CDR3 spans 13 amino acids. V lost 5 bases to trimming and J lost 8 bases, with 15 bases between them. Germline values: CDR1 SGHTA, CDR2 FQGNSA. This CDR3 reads CASSQLPGAGYTF. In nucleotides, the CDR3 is TGTGCCAGCAGCCAACTACCAGGGGCCGGCTACACCTTC.

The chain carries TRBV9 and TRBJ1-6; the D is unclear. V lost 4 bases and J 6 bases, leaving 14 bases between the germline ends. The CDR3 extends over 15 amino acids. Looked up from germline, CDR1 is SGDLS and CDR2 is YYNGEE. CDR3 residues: CASSRRGEGNSPLHF. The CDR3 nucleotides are TGTGCCAGCAGCAGGCGGGGTGAGGGTAATTCACCCCTCCACTTT.

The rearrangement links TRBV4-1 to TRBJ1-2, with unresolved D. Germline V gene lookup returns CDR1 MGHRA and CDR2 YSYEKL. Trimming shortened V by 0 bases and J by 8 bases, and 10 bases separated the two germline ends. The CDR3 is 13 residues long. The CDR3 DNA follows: TGCGCCAGCAGCCAAGAAGCGACACTGGGCTACACCTTC. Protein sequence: CASSQEATLGYTF.

CDR3 protein: CASSSHSLGGPNQPQHF. The DNA for the CDR3 is TGTGCCAGCAGTTCCCACTCCCTGGGGGGGCCCAATCAGCCCCAGCATTTT. The chain couples TRBV27 to TRBJ1-5; the D gene is possibly TRBD1 (6 bases). V was trimmed by 4 bases and J by 3 bases, leaving 19 bases between them. CDR1 is MNHEY and CDR2 is SMNVEV in the germline V gene (reference sequence). CDR3 length equals 17 residues.

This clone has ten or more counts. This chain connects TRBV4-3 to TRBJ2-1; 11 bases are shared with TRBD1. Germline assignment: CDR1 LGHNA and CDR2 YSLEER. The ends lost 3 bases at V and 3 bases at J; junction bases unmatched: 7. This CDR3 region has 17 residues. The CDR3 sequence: CASSHHSGTGGYNEQFF. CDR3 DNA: TGCGCCAGCAGCCACCACTCCGGGACAGGGGGCTACAATGAGCAGTTCTTC.

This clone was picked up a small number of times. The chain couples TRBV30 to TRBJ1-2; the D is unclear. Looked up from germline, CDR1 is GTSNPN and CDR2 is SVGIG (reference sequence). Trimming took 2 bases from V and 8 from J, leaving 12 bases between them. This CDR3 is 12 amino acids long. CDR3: CAWSRQLSGYTF. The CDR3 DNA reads TGTGCCTGGAGTAGGCAGCTTTCGGGCTACACCTTC.

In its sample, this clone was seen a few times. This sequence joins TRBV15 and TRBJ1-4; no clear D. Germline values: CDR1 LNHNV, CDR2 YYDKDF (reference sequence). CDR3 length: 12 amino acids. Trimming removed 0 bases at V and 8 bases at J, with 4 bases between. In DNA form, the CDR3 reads TGTGCCACCAGCAGAGATAAAGAAAAACTGTTTTTT. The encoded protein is CATSRDKEKLFF. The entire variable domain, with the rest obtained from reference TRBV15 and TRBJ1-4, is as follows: DAMVIQNPRYQVTQFGKPVTLSCSQTLNHNVMYWYQQKSSQAPKLLFHYYDKDFNNEADTPDNFQSRRPNTSFCFLDIRSPGLGDTAMYLCATSRDKEKLFFGSGTQLSVL.

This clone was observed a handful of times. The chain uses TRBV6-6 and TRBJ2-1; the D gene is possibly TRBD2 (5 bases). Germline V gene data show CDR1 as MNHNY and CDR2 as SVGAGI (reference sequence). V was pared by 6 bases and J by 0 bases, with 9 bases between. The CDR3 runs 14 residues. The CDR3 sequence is CASRAESSYNEQFF. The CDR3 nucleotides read TGTGCCAGCAGAGCGGAGAGCTCCTACAATGAGCAGTTCTTC.

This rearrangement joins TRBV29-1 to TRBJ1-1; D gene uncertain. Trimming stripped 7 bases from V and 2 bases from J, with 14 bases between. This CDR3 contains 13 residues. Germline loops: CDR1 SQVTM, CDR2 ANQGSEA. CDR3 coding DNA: TGCAGCGCGGGTGGAGCCCCAAACACTGAAGCTTTCTTT. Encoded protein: CSAGGAPNTEAFF. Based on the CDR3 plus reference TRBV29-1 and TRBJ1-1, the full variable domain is SAVISQKPSRDICQRGTSLTIQCQVDSQVTMMFWYRQQPGQSLTLIATANQGSEATYESGFVIDKFPISRPNLTFSTLTVSNMSPEDSSIYLCSAGGAPNTEAFFGQGTRLTVV.

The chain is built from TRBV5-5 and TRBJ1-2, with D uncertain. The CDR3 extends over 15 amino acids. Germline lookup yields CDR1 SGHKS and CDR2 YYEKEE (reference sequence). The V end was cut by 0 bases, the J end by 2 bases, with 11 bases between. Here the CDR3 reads CASSLGLGKNYGYTF. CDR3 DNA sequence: TGTGCCAGCAGCTTGGGGCTCGGGAAAAACTATGGCTACACCTTC. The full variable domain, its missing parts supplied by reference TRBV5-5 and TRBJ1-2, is DAGVTQSPTHLIKTRGQQVTLRCSPISGHKSVSWYQQVLGQGPQFIFQYYEKEERGRGNFPDRFSARQFPNYSSELNVNALLLGDSALYLCASSLGLGKNYGYTFGSGTRLTVV.

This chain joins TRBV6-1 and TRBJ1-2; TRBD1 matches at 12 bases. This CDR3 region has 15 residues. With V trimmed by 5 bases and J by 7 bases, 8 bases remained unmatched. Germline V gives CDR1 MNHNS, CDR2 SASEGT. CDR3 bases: TGTGCCAGCAGTACCCCGGGACAGGGGGCGCGTGGCTACACCTTC. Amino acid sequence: CASSTPGQGARGYTF.

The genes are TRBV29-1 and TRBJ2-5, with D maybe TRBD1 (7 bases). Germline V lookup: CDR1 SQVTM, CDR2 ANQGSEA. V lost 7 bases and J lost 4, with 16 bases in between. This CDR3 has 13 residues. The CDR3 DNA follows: TGCAGCGCCCTCCCGCAGGGGGGAGAGACCCAGTACTTC. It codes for CSALPQGGETQYF.

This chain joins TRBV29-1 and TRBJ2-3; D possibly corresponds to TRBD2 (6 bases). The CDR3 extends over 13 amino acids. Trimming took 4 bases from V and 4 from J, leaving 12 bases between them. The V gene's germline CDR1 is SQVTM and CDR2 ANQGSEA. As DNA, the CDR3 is TGCAGCGTTGCGGGGGTGGGCGCAGATACGCAGTATTTT. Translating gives CSVAGVGADTQYF.

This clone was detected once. The CDR3, as DNA: TGCAGCGTTGGAGGTATTGATACGCAGTATTTT. It is translated as CSVGGIDTQYF. This chain joins TRBV29-1 and TRBJ2-3; D call uncertain. The germline V gene has CDR1 SQVTM and CDR2 ANQGSEA. Trimming stripped 4 bases from V and 6 bases from J, with 8 bases between. The CDR3 sequence is 11 residues long.

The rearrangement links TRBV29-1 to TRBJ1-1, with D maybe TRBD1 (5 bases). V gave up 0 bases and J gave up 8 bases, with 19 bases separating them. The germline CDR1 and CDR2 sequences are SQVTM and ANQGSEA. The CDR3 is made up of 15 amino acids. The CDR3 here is CSVEDWDVRAKEAFF. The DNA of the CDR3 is TGCAGCGTTGAAGATTGGGACGTTCGGGCAAAAGAAGCTTTCTTT.

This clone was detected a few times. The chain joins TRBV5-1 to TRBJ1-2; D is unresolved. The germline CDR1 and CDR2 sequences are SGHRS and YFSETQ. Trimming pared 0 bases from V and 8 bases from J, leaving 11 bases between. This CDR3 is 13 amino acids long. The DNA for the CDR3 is TGCGCCAGCAGCTTGGAAAGTGTCTCCGGCTACACCTTC. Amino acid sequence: CASSLESVSGYTF.